The 4 T cell receptor beta chains below all came from one sample that was sequenced in a study of blood T cell repertoires in COVID-19 (TCRdb year 2020). The library was obtained by the immunoSEQ multiplex PCR assay. The clones in this table, taken by TCRdb from immuneACCESS, are in-frame only. Not every clone is retained; where verified, under half of the shortfall comes from an unresolved V gene, and the cause of the rest is unknown. The sample table shows a few hundred thousand clones, and less than 85% are seen once. Roughly 3.4% of the sample lies in the top ten. The specimen was peripheral blood. The receptor source for this set is a woman in her late teens or twenties with acute or convalescent COVID-19.

J is TRBJ2-7 and V is TRBV5-5; D unclear. The ends were cut back, 0 bases at V and 6 bases at J, with 10 bases in the middle. The CDR3 extends over 13 amino acids. Germline V CDR1 and CDR2: SGHKS, YYEKEE (reference sequence). The CDR3 here is CASSLGATGEQYF. The CDR3 bases are TGTGCCAGCAGCTTGGGGGCAACTGGCGAGCAGTACTTC.

The CDR3 nucleotides read TGTGCCAGCAGCCCCGTGGCGGGGACCGCGTCCTACAATGAGCAGTTCTTC. As protein: CASSPVAGTASYNEQFF. This chain uses TRBV7-2 with TRBJ2-1; tentative D call: TRBD2 (6 bases). From germline, CDR1 is SGHTA and CDR2 FQGNSA. CDR3 length: 17 amino acids. Trimming pared 5 bases from V and 1 base from J, leaving 18 bases between.

In its sample, this clone was seen a few times. The CDR3: CASSEAPGMNTEAFF. For the CDR3, the DNA is TGTGCCAGCAGTGAGGCTCCAGGGATGAACACTGAAGCTTTCTTT. This rearrangement joins TRBV6-1 to TRBJ1-1; possibly TRBD1 for D (5 bases). Germline CDR1 MNHNS, CDR2 SASEGT. Deletions cut 3 bases from V and 0 bases from J, with 11 bases between. CDR3 length: 15 amino acids.

The V gene is TRBV5-1, the J gene TRBJ2-3; D perhaps matches TRBD1 (5 bases). V lost 1 base, J lost 6 bases, and 15 bases lay in between. The length of the CDR3 is 15 residues. Germline V gene sequence: CDR1 SGHRS, CDR2 YFSETQ. CDR3 sequence (DNA): TGCGCCAGCAGCTTGCAGGCAGGGTCTCTCGATACGCAGTATTTT. It translates to CASSLQAGSLDTQYF.